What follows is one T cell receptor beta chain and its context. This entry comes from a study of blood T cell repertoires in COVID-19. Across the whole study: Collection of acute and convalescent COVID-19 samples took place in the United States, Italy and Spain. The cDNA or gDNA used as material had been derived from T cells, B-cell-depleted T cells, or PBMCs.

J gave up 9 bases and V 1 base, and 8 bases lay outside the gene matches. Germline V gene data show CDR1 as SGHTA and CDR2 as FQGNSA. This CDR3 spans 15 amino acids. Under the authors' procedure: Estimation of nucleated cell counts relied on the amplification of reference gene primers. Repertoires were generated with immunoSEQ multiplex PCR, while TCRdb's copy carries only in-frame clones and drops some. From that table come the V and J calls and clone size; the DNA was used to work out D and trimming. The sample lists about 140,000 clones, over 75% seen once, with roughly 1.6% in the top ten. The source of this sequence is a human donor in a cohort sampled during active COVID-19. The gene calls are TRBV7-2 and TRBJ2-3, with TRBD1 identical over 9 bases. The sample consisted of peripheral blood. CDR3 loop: CASSLGYRGLETQYF. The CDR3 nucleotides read TGTGCCAGCAGCTTAGGGTACAGGGGGCTTGAGACGCAGTATTTT.